These T cell receptor beta chains were read from a single sample in a study of blood T cell repertoires in COVID-19. Clones were sequenced by immunoSEQ multiplex PCR, and TCRdb holds only the in-frame ones, with some missing. The table has around 200,000 clones, approximately 89% seen once. The sequencing sample was made of PBMCs or T cells enriched from blood (not recorded which). Receptors were obtained from a woman under 30 who had recovered from COVID-19. CDR3s include the opening cysteine and the closing phenylalanine or tryptophan. The D gene is left open where the match is weak. Rows give clone size only sometimes, using once, few, many, or a class for an expanded clone.

J gene	clone size	D gene	V gene	CDR3 DNA	CDR3 protein
TRBJ2-2	-	TRBD1	TRBV5-1	TGCGCCAGCAGCCCCGGGACAGTAAACACCGGGGAGCTGTTTTTT	CASSPGTVNTGELFF
TRBJ1-2	-	TRBD1	TRBV7-2	TGTGCCAGCAGCGCAAGAAGGACAGGGGTCTATGGCTACACCTTC	CASSARRTGVYGYTF
TRBJ2-1	-	-	TRBV6-5	TGTGCCAGCTCTCAGTGGGGCGGGACCCCAGATGAGCAGTTCTTC	CASSQWGGTPDEQFF
TRBJ1-5	-	-	TRBV21-1	TGTGCCAGCCACAGGGGGCTTCACGAGCAGCCCCAGCATTTT	CASHRGLHEQPQHF
TRBJ2-1	-	TRBD2	TRBV3-1/TRBV3-2	TGTGCCAGCAGCCAAGTCAGAAACAGCGGGAGCTTCCTCTTC	CASSQVRNSGSFLF
TRBJ2-7	-	-	TRBV7-3	TGTGCCAGCAGCTTAGGCAGGGTCCCGTACGAGCAGTACTTC	CASSLGRVPYEQYF
TRBJ2-6	once	TRBD2	TRBV7-6	TGTGCCACGCAAGTACTAGCGGGGCAATCTGGGGCCAACGTCCTGACTTTC	CATQVLAGQSGANVLTF
TRBJ2-7	-	-	TRBV7-8	TGTGCCAGCAGCTTATTAGGGGGACGCTCCTACGAGCAGTACTTC	CASSLLGGRSYEQYF
TRBJ2-3	-	TRBD2	TRBV5-1	TGCGCCAGCAGGGCGGGACTAGCGGGGTATAGCACAGATACGCAGTATTTT	CASRAGLAGYSTDTQYF
TRBJ1-6	few	TRBD1	TRBV2	TGTGCCAGCACTACGGACAGGGCAGAAAACTTCTATAATTCACCCCTCCACTTT	CASTTDRAENFYNSPLHF
TRBJ1-2	-	-	TRBV12-3/TRBV12-4	TGTGCCAGCAGTTGGGGGGATGGCTATGGCTACACCTTC	CASSWGDGYGYTF
TRBJ1-5	few	TRBD1	TRBV5-4	TGTGCCAGCAGCTCTGACAGGGCCCAGCCCCAGCATTTT	CASSSDRAQPQHF
TRBJ1-1	-	-	TRBV10-3	TGTGCCATCAGTGAGTCCGGAGATGAGCACACTGAAGCTTTCTTT	CAISESGDEHTEAFF
TRBJ2-2	-	TRBD2	TRBV15	TGTGCCACCAGCAGAGGTAGCGGGAGGGGGCGCGGGGAGCTGTTTTTT	CATSRGSGRGRGELFF
TRBJ2-1	-	-	TRBV5-1	TGCGCCAGCAGTATACAGGGCAATGAGCAGTTCTTC	CASSIQGNEQFF
TRBJ2-3	-	TRBD2	TRBV4-2	TGTGCCAGCAGCCCCCTACCTAGCGGGCCCGAGGGTACAGATACGCAGTATTTT	CASSPLPSGPEGTDTQYF
TRBJ2-3	-	TRBD2	TRBV7-9	TGTGCCTCCCGCGGGAGGGTTGCCGATACGCAGTATTTT	CASRGRVADTQYF
TRBJ1-5	-	-	TRBV9	TGTGCCAGCAGCTCCGGACATCAAGATCAGCCCCAGCATTTT	CASSSGHQDQPQHF
TRBJ2-3	-	-	TRBV9	TGTGCCAGCAGCGTAGGGCGGGCAACCAGTAGGGCGCAGTATTTT	CASSVGRATSRAQYF
TRBJ1-2	few	TRBD1	TRBV4-1	TGCGCCAGCAGCCTAGAAGGGACAGGGTCTGGCTACACCTTC	CASSLEGTGSGYTF
TRBJ2-7	-	-	TRBV28	TGTGCCAGCAGTTTGTGGGGGAGGGTGAAGGGGGCCTACGAGCAGTACTTC	CASSLWGRVKGAYEQYF
TRBJ1-3	few	TRBD1	TRBV18	TGTGCCAGCTCACCGAGGGGGCAAACGGAAAACACCATATATTTT	CASSPRGQTENTIYF
TRBJ2-7	-	-	TRBV5-5	TGTGCCAGCAGCAAGGGGGTCTCAACCTACGAGCAGTACTTC	CASSKGVSTYEQYF
TRBJ2-4	once	TRBD2	TRBV5-1	TGCGCCAGCAGCATGACTAGCCGGTCCGCCAAAAACATTCAGTACTTC	CASSMTSRSAKNIQYF
TRBJ1-4	-	TRBD1	TRBV18	TGTGCCAGCTCACCTTTTCCCAGGGGGGCGACTAATGAAAAACTGTTTTTT	CASSPFPRGATNEKLFF
TRBJ1-5	-	-	TRBV28	TGTGCCACTCGGGGGGTGGGGGATCAGCCCCAGCATTTT	CATRGVGDQPQHF
TRBJ2-1	-	TRBD2	TRBV27	TGTGCCAGCAGTCCCCTAGGACTAGCGGGAGGGCCTGGCACGAGTGAGCAGTTCTTC	CASSPLGLAGGPGTSEQFF
TRBJ2-2	-	TRBD1	TRBV6-2/TRBV6-3	TGTGCCAGCAGTTACCCCGACAGGGATAAGGCCGGGGAGCTGTTTTTT	CASSYPDRDKAGELFF
TRBJ2-4	-	-	TRBV7-2	TGTGCCAGCAGCCCCCGGGAGCTAGCCAAAAACATTCAGTACTTC	CASSPRELAKNIQYF
TRBJ2-1	-	TRBD2	TRBV4-1	TGCGCCAGCAGCCCGCGGGGGAGGGCGGCCGTCCCTGGGTCCTACAATGAGCAGTTCTTC	CASSPRGRAAVPGSYNEQFF
TRBJ2-6	-	-	TRBV18	TGTGCCAGCTCCCGCTCTGGGGCCAACGTCCTGACTTTC	CASSRSGANVLTF
TRBJ2-3	few	TRBD2	TRBV7-2	TGTGCCAGCAGGCGAAAGCTAGCGGGAGCCAGCACAGATACGCAGTATTTT	CASRRKLAGASTDTQYF
TRBJ2-3	-	-	TRBV10-3	TGTGCCATCAGGAGAGGAGGGGCAAGAGATACGCAGTATTTT	CAIRRGGARDTQYF
TRBJ1-3	once	TRBD1	TRBV7-9	TGTGCCAGCAGCGCCAGACAGGGGGAGCCTGGAAACACCATATATTTT	CASSARQGEPGNTIYF
TRBJ2-2	once	-	TRBV9	TGTGCCAGCAAAAGGGGGGAGGGCACCGGGGAGCTGTTTTTT	CASKRGEGTGELFF
TRBJ1-2	-	TRBD1	TRBV2	TGTGCCAGCAGTATCAGGGGGCGGGCTAACTATGGCTACACCTTC	CASSIRGRANYGYTF
TRBJ2-1	-	-	TRBV19	TGTGCCCCCCGACCAGCGGACTTGTCCTACAATGAGCAGTTCTTC	CAPRPADLSYNEQFF
TRBJ2-3	-	-	TRBV14	TGTGCCAGCAGCCCCCTGATGGACTATCCTAGCACAGATACGCAGTATTTT	CASSPLMDYPSTDTQYF
TRBJ1-2	-	-	TRBV2	TGTGCCAGCAGTGAATTCCGTTGGGGACAAATCTATGGCTACACCTTC	CASSEFRWGQIYGYTF
TRBJ2-2	-	TRBD1	TRBV27	TGTGCCAGCAGTTCCCTTTGGACAGGGGCCGGTGGGACAATCGGGGAGCTGTTTTTT	CASSSLWTGAGGTIGELFF
TRBJ1-1	-	TRBD1	TRBV28	TGTGCCAGCAGCAACCGGACAGGGACGAACACTGAAGCTTTCTTT	CASSNRTGTNTEAFF
TRBJ1-1	-	-	TRBV20-1	TGCAGTGCTCAACATAACACTGAAGCTTTCTTT	CSAQHNTEAFF
TRBJ2-1	-	TRBD1	TRBV7-8	TGTGCCAGCAGGCTAGGACAGGGGCTCTCCTACAATGAGCAGTTCTTC	CASRLGQGLSYNEQFF
TRBJ2-6	-	TRBD1	TRBV6-6	TGTGCCAGCAGGCGAACCCCTGGGACAGGAAGTGGGGCCAACGTCCTGACTTTC	CASRRTPGTGSGANVLTF
TRBJ2-7	-	TRBD1	TRBV29-1	TGCAGCGGGACCACGGGACAGGGGGCCGAGCAGTACTTC	CSGTTGQGAEQYF
TRBJ1-1	-	-	TRBV2	TGTGCCACCACTGGCAGGACTGCCATGAACACTGAAGCTTTCTTT	CATTGRTAMNTEAFF
TRBJ2-7	-	-	TRBV27	TGTGCCAGCAGTTTAAGCTCTGTCCGCGAGCAGTACTTC	CASSLSSVREQYF
TRBJ1-2	-	TRBD1	TRBV28	TGTGCCATACACGGCAGGGGGCCTTATGGCTACACCTTC	CAIHGRGPYGYTF
TRBJ1-5	-	TRBD1	TRBV19	TGTGCCACTAGGGACAGGGAAGTGTATAGCAATCAGCCCCAGCATTTT	CATRDREVYSNQPQHF
TRBJ2-7	-	TRBD2	TRBV19	TGTGCCAGTAGTATAGCGGGAGGGCCCGGGGAGCAGTACTTC	CASSIAGGPGEQYF
TRBJ2-7	once	TRBD1	TRBV7-2	TGTGCCAGCAGCTCAGGGGGCGGCTTCTCCTACGAGCAGTACTTC	CASSSGGGFSYEQYF
TRBJ2-7	-	-	TRBV7-6	TGTGCCAGCAGCAGATCAGGCAACACCTACGAGCAGTACTTC	CASSRSGNTYEQYF
TRBJ1-3	-	-	TRBV10-1	TGCGCCAGCAGTAGTCAAGCGGGAAACACCATATATTTT	CASSSQAGNTIYF
TRBJ2-3	-	TRBD2	TRBV5-4	TGTGCCAGCAGCACCCCGGGACTAGCGCGCACAGATACGCAGTATTTT	CASSTPGLARTDTQYF